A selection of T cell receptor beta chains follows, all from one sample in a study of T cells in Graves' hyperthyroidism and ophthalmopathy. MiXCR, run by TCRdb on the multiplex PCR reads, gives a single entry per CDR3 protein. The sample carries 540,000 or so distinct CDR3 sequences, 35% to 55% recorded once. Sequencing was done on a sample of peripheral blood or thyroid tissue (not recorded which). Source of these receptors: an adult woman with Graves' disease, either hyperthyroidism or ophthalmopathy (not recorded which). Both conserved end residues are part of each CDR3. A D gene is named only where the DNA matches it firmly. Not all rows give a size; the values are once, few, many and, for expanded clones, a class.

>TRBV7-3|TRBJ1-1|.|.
CASSLVFEDTEAFF
TGTGCCAGCAGCTTGGTCTTCGAGGACACTGAAGCTTTCTTT
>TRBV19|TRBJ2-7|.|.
CAPSLAVGDPLLSYEQYF
TGTGCCCCAAGTCTTGCGGTCGGGGACCCTTTACTCTCCTACGAGCAGTACTTC
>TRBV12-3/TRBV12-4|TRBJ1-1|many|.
CASSSRLTSEAFF
TGTGCCAGCAGTTCAAGACTTACCTCTGAAGCTTTCTTT
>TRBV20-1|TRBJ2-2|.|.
CSATTLDYKNTGELFF
TGCAGTGCTACAACCCTGGACTATAAAAACACCGGGGAGCTGTTTTTT
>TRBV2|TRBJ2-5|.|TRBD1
CASRGTGPGETQYF
TGTGCCAGCAGGGGGACAGGCCCCGGGGAGACCCAGTACTTC
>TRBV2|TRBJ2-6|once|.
CASSRQSSGANVLTF
TGTGCCAGCAGTAGACAGAGCTCTGGGGCCAACGTCCTGACTTTC
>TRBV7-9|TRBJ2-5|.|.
CASSPNEGFLETQYF
.
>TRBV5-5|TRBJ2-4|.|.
CASSSRLAKNIQYF
TGTGCCAGCAGCTCCCGTCTAGCCAAAAACATTCAGTACTTC
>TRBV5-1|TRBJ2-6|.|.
CASSRRTESGANVLTF
TGCGCCAGCAGCAGACGGACGGAATCTGGGGCCAACGTCCTGACTTTC
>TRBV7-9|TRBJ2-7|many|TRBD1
CASSHGQAYEQYF
TGTGCCAGCAGCCACGGACAGGCCTACGAGCAGTACTTC
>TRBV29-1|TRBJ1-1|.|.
CSVEGAEAFF
TGCAGCGTTGAGGGGGCTGAAGCTTTCTTT
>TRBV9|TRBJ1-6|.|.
CASSSGLPF
TGTGCCAGCAGCTCGGGACTACCTTTT
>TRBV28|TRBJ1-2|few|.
CASSLRAGRQTYGYTF
TGTGCCAGCAGTTTACGGGCCGGGCGGCAAACCTATGGCTACACCTTC
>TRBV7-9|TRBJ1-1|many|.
CASSLVLGAFF
TGTGCCAGCAGCTTAGTCTTGGGGGCTTTCTTT
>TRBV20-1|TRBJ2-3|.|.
CSARGSGPDTQYF
TGCAGTGCTAGAGGGAGCGGTCCAGATACGCAGTATTTT
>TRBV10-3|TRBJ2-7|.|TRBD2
CAISLSLRTSGTAYEQYF
TGTGCCATCAGCCTAAGCCTGCGAACTAGCGGGACCGCCTACGAGCAGTACTTC
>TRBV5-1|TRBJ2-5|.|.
CASSGPSGETQYF
TGCGCCAGCAGCGGACCCTCCGGAGAGACCCAGTACTTC
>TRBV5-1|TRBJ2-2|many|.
CASSFPGELFF
TGCGCCAGCAGCTTCCCCGGGGAGCTGTTTTTT
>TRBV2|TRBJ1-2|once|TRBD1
CASSEQGAVGYTF
TGTGCCAGCAGTGAACAGGGGGCGGTTGGCTACACCTTC
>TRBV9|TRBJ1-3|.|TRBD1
CAIRGGERQGDTIYF
TGTGCCATCAGAGGGGGAGAAAGACAGGGCGACACCATATATTTT
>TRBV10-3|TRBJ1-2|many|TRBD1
CAITPQGDYGYTF
TGTGCCATCACCCCACAGGGGGACTATGGCTACACCTTC
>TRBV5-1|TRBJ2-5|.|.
CASSWVAAQYF
TGCGCCAGCAGCTGGGTCGCGGCCCAGTACTTC
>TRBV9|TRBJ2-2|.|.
CASTLGDGELFF
TGTGCCAGCACCCTTGGGGACGGGGAGCTGTTTTTT
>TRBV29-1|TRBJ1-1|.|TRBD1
CSREGAGNTEAFF
TGCAGCAGAGAGGGGGCCGGGAACACTGAAGCTTTCTTT
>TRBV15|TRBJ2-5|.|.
CATSYYQETQYF
TGTGCCACCAGCTACTACCAAGAGACCCAGTACTTC
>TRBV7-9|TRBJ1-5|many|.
CASSPQGDGTNQPQHF
TGTGCCAGCAGCCCCCAAGGGGACGGAACCAATCAGCCCCAGCATTTT
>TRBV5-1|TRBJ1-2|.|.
CASSLATATNYGYTF
TGCGCCAGCAGCTTGGCCACAGCAACTAACTATGGCTACACCTTC
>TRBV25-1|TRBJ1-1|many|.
CASSEFELAENTEAFF
TGTGCCAGCAGTGAATTTGAACTCGCGGAGAACACTGAAGCTTTCTTT
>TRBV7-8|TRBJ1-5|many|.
CASSFGINQPQHF
TGTGCCAGCAGCTTCGGTATTAATCAGCCCCAGCATTTT
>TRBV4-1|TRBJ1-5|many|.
CASSQAWGTQPQHF
TGCGCCAGCAGCCAAGCTTGGGGTACTCAGCCCCAGCATTTT
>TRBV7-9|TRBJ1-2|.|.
CASSFYDVGTEANYGYTF
TGTGCCAGCAGCTTCTATGACGTTGGCACTGAAGCTAACTATGGCTACACCTTC
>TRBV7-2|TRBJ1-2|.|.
CASSLPVGRGYGYTF
TGTGCCAGCAGCCTCCCTGTTGGCAGGGGCTATGGCTACACCTTC
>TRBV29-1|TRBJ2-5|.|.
CSLRVNQETQYF
TGCAGCCTACGGGTAAACCAAGAGACCCAGTACTTC
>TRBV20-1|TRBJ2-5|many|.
CSASKETQYF
TGCAGTGCTTCCAAAGAGACCCAGTACTTC
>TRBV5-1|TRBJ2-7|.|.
CASSLGIDSHGNQPQQYF
TGCGCCAGCAGCTTGGGGATTGACAGTCACGGCAATCAGCCCCAGCAGTACTTC
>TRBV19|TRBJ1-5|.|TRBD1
CASSIDRGEHQPQHF
TGTGCCAGTAGTATAGACAGGGGGGAGCACCAGCCCCAGCATTTT
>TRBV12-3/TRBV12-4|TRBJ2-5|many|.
CASSVEETQYF
TGTGCCAGCAGTGTTGAAGAGACCCAGTACTTC
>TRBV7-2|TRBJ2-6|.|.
CASSLARVGTF
TGTGCCAGCAGCTTAGCCAGAGTCGGGACTTTC
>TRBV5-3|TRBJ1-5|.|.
CASSLLQDGPQHF
TGTGCCAGCAGCTTGTTACAGGACGGGCCCCAGCATTTT
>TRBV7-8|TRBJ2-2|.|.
CASSQRPVTTAGELFF
TGTGCCAGCAGCCAACGACCCGTAACTACCGCCGGGGAGCTGTTTTTT
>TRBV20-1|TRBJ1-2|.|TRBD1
CSAPPGTGPMNGYTF
TGCAGTGCACCGCCCGGGACAGGACCTATGAATGGCTACACCTTC
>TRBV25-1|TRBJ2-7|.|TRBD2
CASSYSGSGGTEQYF
TGTGCCAGCAGCTATAGCGGGAGTGGGGGCACAGAGCAGTACTTC
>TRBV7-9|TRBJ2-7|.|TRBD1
CASSWGTDEQYF
TGTGCCAGCAGCTGGGGGACAGACGAGCAGTACTTC
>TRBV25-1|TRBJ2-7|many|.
CASSVVLGGPAGQTYEQYF
TGTGCCAGCAGTGTAGTCCTTGGTGGCCCGGCAGGACAGACCTACGAGCAGTACTTC
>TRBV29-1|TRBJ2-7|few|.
CSVGTDSYEQYF
TGCAGCGTTGGGACGGACTCCTACGAGCAGTACTTC
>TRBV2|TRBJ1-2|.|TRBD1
CASSETGGRGYTF
TGTGCCAGCAGTGAAACAGGGGGCAGGGGCTACACCTTC
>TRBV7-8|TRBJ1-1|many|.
CASSRGVSRTSNTEAFF
TGTGCCAGCAGCCGAGGGGTCAGCCGCACCTCGAACACTGAAGCTTTCTTT
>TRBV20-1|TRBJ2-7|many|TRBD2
CSASRGGSDEQYF
TGCAGTGCTAGTAGGGGCGGGAGCGACGAGCAGTACTTC
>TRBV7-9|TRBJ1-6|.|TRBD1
CASSRGQGVNSPLHF
TGTGCCAGCAGCCGCGGACAGGGAGTTAATTCACCCCTCCACTTT
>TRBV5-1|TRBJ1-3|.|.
CASSLVVANTIYF
TGCGCCAGCAGCTTGGTGGTCGCGAACACCATATATTTT
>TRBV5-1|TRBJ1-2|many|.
CASSAGRLNYGYTF
TGCGCCAGCAGCGCGGGACGTCTTAACTATGGCTACACCTTC
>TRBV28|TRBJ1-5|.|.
CASRPSANRFNQPQHF
TGTGCCAGCAGACCCTCAGCGAACAGATTCAATCAGCCCCAGCATTTT
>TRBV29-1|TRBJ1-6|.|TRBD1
CSVRDRVYNSPLHF
TGCAGCGTTCGGGACAGGGTTTATAATTCACCCCTCCACTTT